The T cell receptor beta chain under discussion was sequenced for a study of T cell clonotyping in hematopoietic cell transplantation. Study details: Cytoreduction preceded collection of pretransplant recipient samples.

Concerning this clone itself: The antigen remains unidentified.

Sequenced by immunoSEQ multiplex PCR; TCRdb stores in-frame clones only, minus some. The sample shows about 9,000 clones, roughly 84% of them seen only once. Findings and caveats of the study: Few recipient clonotypes overlapped donors; over 95% were de novo at given depth. Pathologically expanded recipient clonotypes increased progressively from day 30 to day 180 as diversity fell.

Time point given: recipient sample about 28 days before transplant, after cytoreduction. Blood collection times were about day -28 and days 30, 100, 180 posttransplant. There are 14 residues in the CDR3. Germline lookup yields CDR1 SGHNT and CDR2 YENEEA. The ends lost 5 bases at V and 3 bases at J; junction bases unmatched: 1. V usage is TRBV11-3 and J usage is TRBJ2-1; 10 bases are shared with TRBD2. The origin of this receptor is an older woman with acute myeloid leukemia. Some clones in this sample may be carry-over from other donors' samples. Sequencing used peripheral blood mononuclear cells, obtained before stem cell transplant. The CDR3 region has the DNA TGTGCCAGCAGCCGGACTAGCGGCTACAATGAGCAGTTCTTC. It yields the protein CASSRTSGYNEQFF.